This T cell receptor (beta chain) emerged from a study of CD8 T cells in ankylosing spondylitis (dated by TCRdb to 2017 to 2019). Study-wide context: The study set out to find disease-linked TCR variants by profiling T cell receptor beta repertoires in ankylosing spondylitis patients and healthy donors. The full study cohort was made up of about 24 ankylosing spondylitis patients and more than 90 healthy donors. Peripheral blood samples were taken, and synovial fluid was additionally collected from ankylosing spondylitis patients.

For this clonotype: Its antigen remains unidentified. The record has no base qualities; no much larger clone is one base away.

V is cut back by 5 bases and J by 6 bases, with 3 bases in the junction unmatched. The CDR3 contains 14 residues, cysteine and phenylalanine counted. Only CDR3 DNA is held: 42 bases, read in frame from base 1. CDR1 GTSNPN and CDR2 SVGIG are derived from the germline V gene (reference sequence). Summary of the overall study and its limitations: According to the report, matched synovial fluid samples from ankylosing spondylitis patients were significantly enriched for the disease-linked clones. Blood from ankylosing spondylitis patients appeared to be characterized by a TCR beta motif made up of about 8 highly homologous amino acid variants. Some of the motif variants had been reported before in the synovial fluid and blood of reactive arthritis patients, a finding that suggests common disease-initiation mechanisms. A CD8+ phenotype was shown by the disease-linked clones, which were found at relatively low frequencies in peripheral blood.

Sequencing was performed on an Illumina HiSeq 2500. TCR beta libraries were prepared by quantitative 5'-RACE with molecular barcodes. The paper's processing steps were these. To identify disease-linked TCR variants, a new computational method was used, one built on a probabilistic model of VDJ rearrangement. TCRdb trimmed public reads at Q25 via fastp, called clones via MiXCR and kept in-frame beta chains. Here each entry gathers all rows of one CDR3 protein and keeps the most common genes and DNA. It is TCRdb's table, rather than the study itself, that gives the V and J calls and clone size. The sample table records about 540,000 distinct CDR3 sequences; about 13% of these occur just once. 6.5% to 7% of the sample is taken by the ten largest.

The sample comprised blood, either unsorted or a sorted T cell fraction (not recorded which). This receptor was obtained from a male donor with ankylosing spondylitis. The chain employs TRBV30 and TRBJ2-2; 13 bases in the middle match TRBD2. The DNA is TGTGCCTGGGGACTAGCGGGAGTTTCCGGGGAGCTGTTTTTT. This gives the protein CAWGLAGVSGELFF.